This T cell receptor (beta chain) appears in the sequencing data of a study of blood T cell repertoires in COVID-19. Clones were read by immunoSEQ multiplex PCR, and TCRdb kept only the in-frame ones, dropping some. Of approximately 290,000 clones listed, about 86% are singletons. The CDR3 loop spans 18 amino acids. CDR1 and CDR2 (germline): SGHTA, FQGNSA. V shed 1 base, J shed 7 bases, and the junction held 12 bases outside the gene matches. The chain has TRBV7-2 and TRBJ2-1; 11 nucleotides line up with TRBD2. This TCR derives from a person aged 70 to 85 with COVID-19, enrolled during active disease. What was sequenced was peripheral blood. In nucleotides, the CDR3 is TGTGCCAGCAGCTTAGTAGGGACTAGCGGCCGAGGTGGGAATGAGCAGTTCTTC. Its protein is CASSLVGTSGRGGNEQFF.